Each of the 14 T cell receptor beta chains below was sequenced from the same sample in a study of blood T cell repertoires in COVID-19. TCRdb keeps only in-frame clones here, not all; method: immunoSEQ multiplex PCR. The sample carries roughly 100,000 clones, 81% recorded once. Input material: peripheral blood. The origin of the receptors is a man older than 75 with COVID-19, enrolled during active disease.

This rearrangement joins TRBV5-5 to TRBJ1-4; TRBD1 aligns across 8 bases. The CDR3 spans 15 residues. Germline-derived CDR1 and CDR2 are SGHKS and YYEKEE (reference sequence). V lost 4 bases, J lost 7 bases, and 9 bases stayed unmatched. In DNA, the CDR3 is TGTGCCAGCAGCGGCTCCGGGACAGGCGGTGAAAAACTGTTTTTT. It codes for CASSGSGTGGEKLFF.

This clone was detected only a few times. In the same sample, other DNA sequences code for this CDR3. The CDR3 loop is CASSLNGRSQPQHF. The DNA for the CDR3 is TGTGCCAGCAGTTTAAATGGTAGGAGTCAGCCCCAGCATTTT. The J gene is TRBJ1-5, the V gene TRBV27; D is undetermined. V dropped 2 bases and J dropped 6 bases, with 11 bases sitting between them. CDR1 and CDR2 from the germline V gene are MNHEY and SMNVEV (reference sequence). CDR3 length equals 14 residues.

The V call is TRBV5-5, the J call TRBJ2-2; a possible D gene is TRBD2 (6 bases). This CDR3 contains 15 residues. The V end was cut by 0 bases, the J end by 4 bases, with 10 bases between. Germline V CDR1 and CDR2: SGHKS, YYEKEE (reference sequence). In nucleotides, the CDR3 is TGTGCCAGCAGCTTGGTGATGGGGGGCACCGGGGAGCTGTTTTTT. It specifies CASSLVMGGTGELFF.

This CDR3 reads CASSYRSGVQGTEAFF. CDR3 in DNA: TGTGCCAGCAGTTACCGTTCGGGGGTACAAGGCACTGAAGCTTTCTTT. The chain employs TRBV6-5 and TRBJ1-1, with D perhaps TRBD1 (5 bases). Between the trimmed V and J ends, which lost 2 bases and 4 bases, there was a span of 17 bases. This CDR3 is 16 amino acids long. Germline CDR1 and CDR2: MNHEY and SVGAGI.

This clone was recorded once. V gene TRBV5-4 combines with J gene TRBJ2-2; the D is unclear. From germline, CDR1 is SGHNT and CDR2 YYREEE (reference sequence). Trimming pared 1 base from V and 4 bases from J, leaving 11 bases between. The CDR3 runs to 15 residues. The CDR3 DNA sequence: TGTGCCAGCAGCTTGTGGCAGGTCCGCACCGGGGAGCTGTTTTTT. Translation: CASSLWQVRTGELFF.

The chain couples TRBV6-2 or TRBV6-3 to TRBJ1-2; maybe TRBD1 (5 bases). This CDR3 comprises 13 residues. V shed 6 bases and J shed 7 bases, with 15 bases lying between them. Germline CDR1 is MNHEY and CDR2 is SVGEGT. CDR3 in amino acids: CASSKGLIGGYTF. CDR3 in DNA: TGTGCCAGCAGCAAGGGACTAATCGGTGGCTACACCTTC.

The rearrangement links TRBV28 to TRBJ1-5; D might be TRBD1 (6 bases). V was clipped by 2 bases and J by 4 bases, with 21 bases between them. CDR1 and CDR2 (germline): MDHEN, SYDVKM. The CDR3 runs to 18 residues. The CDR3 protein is CASSLRSVMGRGNQPQHF. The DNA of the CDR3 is TGTGCCAGCAGTTTACGATCCGTAATGGGCAGGGGTAATCAGCCCCAGCATTTT.

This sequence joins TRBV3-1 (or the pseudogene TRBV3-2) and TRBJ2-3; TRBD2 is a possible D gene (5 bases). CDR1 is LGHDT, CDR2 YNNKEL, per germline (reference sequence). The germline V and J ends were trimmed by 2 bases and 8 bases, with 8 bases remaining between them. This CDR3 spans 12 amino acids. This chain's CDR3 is CASSQKEGTQYF. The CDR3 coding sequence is TGTGCCAGCAGCCAAAAAGAGGGTACGCAGTATTTT.

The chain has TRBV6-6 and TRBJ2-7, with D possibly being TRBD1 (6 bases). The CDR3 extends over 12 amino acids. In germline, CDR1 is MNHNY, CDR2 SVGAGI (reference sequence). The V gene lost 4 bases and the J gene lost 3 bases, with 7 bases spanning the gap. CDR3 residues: CASSSQGYEQYF. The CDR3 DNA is TGTGCCAGCAGTTCACAGGGCTACGAGCAGTACTTC.

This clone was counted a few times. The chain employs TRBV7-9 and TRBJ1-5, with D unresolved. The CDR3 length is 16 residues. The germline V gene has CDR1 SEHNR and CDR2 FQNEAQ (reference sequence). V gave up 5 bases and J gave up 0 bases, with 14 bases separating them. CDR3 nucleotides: TGTGCCAGCAGCCCACTACTCACCTCTAGCAATCAGCCCCAGCATTTT. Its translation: CASSPLLTSSNQPQHF.

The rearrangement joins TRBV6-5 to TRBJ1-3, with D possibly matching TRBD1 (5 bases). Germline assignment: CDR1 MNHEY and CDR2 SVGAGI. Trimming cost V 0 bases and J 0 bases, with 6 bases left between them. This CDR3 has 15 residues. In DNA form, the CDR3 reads TGTGCCAGCAGTTACTCGGACAACTCTGGAAACACCATATATTTT. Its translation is CASSYSDNSGNTIYF.

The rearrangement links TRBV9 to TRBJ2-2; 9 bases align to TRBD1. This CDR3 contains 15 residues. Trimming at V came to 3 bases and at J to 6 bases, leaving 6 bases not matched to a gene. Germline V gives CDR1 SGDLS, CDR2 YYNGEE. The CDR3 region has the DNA TGTGCCAGCAGCGCCGGGACAGGGACCGCCGGGGAGCTGTTTTTT. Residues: CASSAGTGTAGELFF.

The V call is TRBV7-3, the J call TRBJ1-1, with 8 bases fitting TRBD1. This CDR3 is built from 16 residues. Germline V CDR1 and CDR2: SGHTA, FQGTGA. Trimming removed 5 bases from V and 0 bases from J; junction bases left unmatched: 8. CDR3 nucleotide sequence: TGTGCCAGCAGCACTCGACAGGGGTTAATGAACACTGAAGCTTTCTTT. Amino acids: CASSTRQGLMNTEAFF.

CDR3 DNA sequence: TGCGCCAGCAGCTTGGCCGGACTAGCTAGCACAGATACGCAGTATTTT. Amino acid sequence: CASSLAGLASTDTQYF. The chain joins TRBV5-1 to TRBJ2-3, with TRBD2 matching over 8 bases. Germline values: CDR1 SGHRS, CDR2 YFSETQ. V lost 0 bases and J lost 0; bases outside the gene matches: 3. The CDR3 runs to 16 residues.